This TCR beta chain was profiled in a study of T-cell reconstitution after alpha-beta-depleted transplantation in children. Whole-study findings and limits: Where alpha-beta T cells came from about two months after transplant was reportedly several hundred expanded graft clones. T-cell counts and diversity were attributed mostly to newly produced T cells one year after transplant. Some patients' high day-60 TCRbeta diversity was attributed to recipient cells surviving conditioning.

Germline CDR1 DFQATT, CDR2 SNEGSKA (reference sequence). This CDR3 has 12 residues. Trimming removed 8 bases from V and 4 bases from J, with 14 bases in between. TCRbeta library construction was performed incorporating unique molecular identifiers. MiXCR was run by TCRdb on the PCR reads, yielding one entry per CDR3 protein. The sample holds 55,000 to 85,000 distinct CDR3 sequences, about a tenth seen once. This clonotype showed up many times. Its specificity is unknown. This receptor was taken from a boy aged 10-17 years with acute myeloid leukemia, due to receive a stem cell transplant. Sequences were derived from PBMCs, sampled before TCRalphabeta/CD19-depleted stem cell transplant. The chain is built from TRBV20-1 and TRBJ2-5; D may be TRBD2 (6 bases). The CDR3 sequence: CSPRWRGETQYF. CDR3 in DNA: TGCAGTCCCCGGTGGCGGGGAGAGACCCAGTACTTC.